A selection of T cell receptor beta chains follows, all from one sample in a study of beta chain features in type 1 diabetes. TCRdb's copy holds only in-frame clones and misses some; the assay was immunoSEQ multiplex PCR. The table includes hundreds of thousands of clones, less than 20% detected once. The specimen sequenced was naive CD4+ T cells from blood. All receptors derive from a young man in good health. CDR3s include the opening cysteine and the closing phenylalanine or tryptophan. D genes are given only for firm matches. A row's size may be missing; if present it is once, few, many or a size class.

size: few
V: TRBV7-2
J: TRBJ1-5
D: TRBD1
CDR3: CASSFRGRGQPQHF
DNA: TGTGCCAGCAGCTTCAGGGGGCGCGGTCAGCCCCAGCATTTT

size: NA
V: TRBV7-3
J: TRBJ2-1
D: TRBD1
CDR3: CASSPRGQGALNEQFF
DNA: TGTGCCAGCAGCCCAAGGGGACAGGGGGCCCTCAATGAGCAGTTCTTC

size: few
V: TRBV6-6
J: TRBJ2-7
D: NA
CDR3: CASRRPESSYEQYF
DNA: TGTGCCAGCCGAAGGCCCGAGAGCTCCTACGAGCAGTACTTC

size: few
V: TRBV10-3
J: TRBJ2-1
D: TRBD2
CDR3: CAISLGLAGGNNEQFF
DNA: TGTGCCATCAGCTTGGGACTAGCGGGAGGGAACAATGAGCAGTTCTTC

size: few
V: TRBV27
J: TRBJ2-3
D: TRBD2
CDR3: CASSLSLAGGLLRNTQYF
DNA: TGTGCCAGCAGTTTATCACTAGCGGGGGGCCTACTCAGGAATACGCAGTATTTT

size: once
V: TRBV28
J: TRBJ1-4
D: NA
CDR3: CASCRGDEKLFF
DNA: TGTGCCAGCTGCCGGGGGGATGAAAAACTGTTTTTT

size: few
V: TRBV7-2
J: TRBJ2-5
D: NA
CDR3: CASSFGAAFKETQYF
DNA: TGTGCCAGCAGCTTCGGGGCCGCATTTAAAGAGACCCAGTACTTC

size: NA
V: TRBV19
J: TRBJ1-6
D: NA
CDR3: CASSMGQVPRYNSPLHF
DNA: TGTGCCAGTAGTATGGGGCAGGTCCCAAGATATAATTCACCCCTCCACTTT

size: NA
V: TRBV10-3
J: TRBJ2-7
D: TRBD2
CDR3: CAIRGSLAGSYEQYF
DNA: TGTGCCATCAGAGGGTCTCTAGCGGGGTCCTACGAGCAGTACTTC

size: NA
V: TRBV5-1
J: TRBJ2-7
D: TRBD2
CDR3: CASSGSTSGAFYEQYF
DNA: TGCGCCAGCAGCGGGTCGACTAGCGGGGCCTTCTACGAGCAGTACTTC

size: few
V: TRBV6-5
J: TRBJ1-1
D: NA
CDR3: CASSREGRNTEAFF
DNA: TGTGCCAGCAGTCGGGAGGGGAGGAACACTGAAGCTTTCTTT

size: NA
V: TRBV5-1
J: TRBJ1-4
D: TRBD1
CDR3: CASSPNSGTVNEKLFF
DNA: TGCGCCAGCAGCCCCAACTCCGGGACAGTTAATGAAAAACTGTTTTTT

size: few
V: TRBV29-1
J: TRBJ2-7
D: TRBD2
CDR3: CSVGGGRREQYF
DNA: TGCAGCGTTGGAGGCGGGAGAAGGGAGCAGTACTTC

size: NA
V: TRBV27
J: TRBJ2-2
D: TRBD2
CDR3: CASSLERLAYTGELFF
DNA: TGTGCCAGCAGTTTAGAGAGACTAGCCTACACCGGGGAGCTGTTTTTT

size: NA
V: TRBV5-1
J: TRBJ2-3
D: TRBD2
CDR3: CASSVSGGADTQYF
DNA: TGCGCCAGCAGCGTGAGCGGGGGTGCAGATACGCAGTATTTT

size: few
V: TRBV12-2
J: TRBJ2-7
D: NA
CDR3: CASRLTMDRQYF
DNA: TGTGCAAGTCGCTTAACCATGGACCGTCAGTACTTC

size: NA
V: TRBV10-3
J: TRBJ1-1
D: NA
CDR3: CAISGTEINTEAFF
DNA: TGTGCCATCAGTGGAACAGAGATCAACACTGAAGCTTTCTTT

size: NA
V: TRBV7-2
J: TRBJ2-1
D: TRBD2
CDR3: CASSLDLAGPPNEQFF
DNA: TGTGCCAGCAGCTTAGACCTAGCGGGGCCTCCCAATGAGCAGTTCTTC

size: few
V: TRBV12-5
J: TRBJ2-2
D: NA
CDR3: CASGTGSGELFF
DNA: TGTGCTAGTGGTACAGGGTCCGGGGAGCTGTTTTTT

size: few
V: TRBV25-1
J: TRBJ1-5
D: NA
CDR3: CASSEKGGSSNQPQHF
DNA: TGTGCCAGCAGTGAGAAAGGGGGGTCTAGCAATCAGCCCCAGCATTTT

size: few
V: TRBV18
J: TRBJ2-5
D: NA
CDR3: CASSPQVQETQYF
DNA: TGTGCCAGCTCACCACAGGTCCAAGAGACCCAGTACTTC

size: NA
V: TRBV7-9
J: TRBJ1-6
D: NA
CDR3: CASSLDAGRGSPLHF
DNA: TGTGCCAGCAGCTTAGACGCAGGGAGAGGGTCACCCCTCCACTTT

size: few
V: TRBV5-1
J: TRBJ1-2
D: TRBD1
CDR3: CASSPPGQGRHGYTF
DNA: TGCGCCAGCAGCCCTCCGGGACAGGGTCGCCATGGCTACACCTTC

size: few
V: TRBV28
J: TRBJ2-1
D: NA
CDR3: CASSLFGLKQFF
DNA: TGTGCCAGCAGTTTATTCGGCCTGAAGCAGTTCTTC

size: NA
V: TRBV5-8
J: TRBJ1-1
D: NA
CDR3: CASSFSIIRTEAFF
DNA: TGTGCCAGCAGCTTCTCAATCATTAGGACTGAAGCTTTCTTT

size: NA
V: TRBV5-1
J: TRBJ1-1
D: TRBD1
CDR3: CASRAPGGSNTEAFF
DNA: TGCGCCAGCCGGGCGCCAGGGGGCTCTAACACTGAAGCTTTCTTT

size: NA
V: TRBV28
J: TRBJ2-7
D: NA
CDR3: CASSIFYEQYF
DNA: TGTGCCAGCAGTATATTCTACGAGCAGTACTTC

size: NA
V: TRBV28
J: TRBJ1-5
D: TRBD1
CDR3: CASSPTGKRSNQPQHF
DNA: TGTGCCAGCAGCCCGACAGGGAAGAGGAGCAATCAGCCCCAGCATTTT

size: NA
V: TRBV6-5
J: TRBJ1-1
D: NA
CDR3: CASSYLGRGNTEAFF
DNA: TGTGCCAGCAGTTATCTTGGACGGGGGAACACTGAAGCTTTCTTT

size: few
V: TRBV28
J: TRBJ2-2
D: NA
CDR3: CASRPGGRGTGELFF
DNA: TGTGCCAGCAGGCCAGGGGGGCGCGGGACCGGGGAGCTGTTTTTT

size: few
V: TRBV4-2
J: TRBJ2-7
D: NA
CDR3: CASSQRSGVYEQYF
DNA: TGTGCCAGCAGCCAACGATCAGGTGTCTACGAGCAGTACTTC

size: few
V: TRBV28
J: TRBJ1-5
D: TRBD1
CDR3: CASRIQGGNQPQHF
DNA: TGTGCCAGCAGGATTCAGGGGGGCAATCAGCCCCAGCATTTT